A single sample gave rise to the 28 T cell receptor beta chains below, sequenced in a study of CD8+ T cells in alopecia areata. Extracted RNA was reverse transcribed, and the resulting cDNA served as sequencing template. Profiling relied on immunoSEQ multiplex PCR, and the TCRdb table lists in-frame clones only, not all of them. The data show 10,000 to 15,000 clones, 50% to 70% seen once. Those with alopecia areata gave lesional scalp punch biopsies and peripheral blood. Sequenced material: skin. Receptors were obtained from a human donor with alopecia areata.

The rearrangement uses TRBV2 and TRBJ2-7, with 9 bases lining up with TRBD2. Germline assignment: CDR1 SNHLY and CDR2 FYNNEI. The length of the CDR3 is 14 residues. Trimming cost V 7 bases and J 3 bases; bases outside gene matches: 7. The CDR3 DNA reads as TGTGCCAGCAAGGAAGCGGGAGGTTTCTACGAGCAGTACTTC. This encodes CASKEAGGFYEQYF.

The chain joins TRBV4-3 to TRBJ2-1; D gene uncertain. The ends were cut back, 0 bases at V and 2 bases at J, with 5 bases in the middle. The germline V gene has CDR1 LGHNA and CDR2 YSLEER. The CDR3 is 14 residues long. CDR3 in DNA: TGCGCCAGCAGCCAAGAATCAGCCTACAATGAGCAGTTCTTC. Translating it yields CASSQESAYNEQFF.

This rearrangement joins TRBV7-3 to TRBJ1-1, with D perhaps TRBD1 (5 bases). Trimming cost V 5 bases and J 5 bases, with 12 bases left between them. This CDR3 has 13 residues. CDR1 and CDR2 from the germline V gene are SGHTA and FQGTGA. The CDR3 here is CASSLRRGTEAFF. DNA for the CDR3: TGTGCCAGCAGCCTCCGCCGGGGGACTGAAGCTTTCTTT.

The J gene is TRBJ2-5, the V gene TRBV4-2, with 13 bases that match TRBD2. The CDR3 has 21 amino acids. V shed 4 bases, J shed 5 bases, and the junction held 22 bases outside the gene matches. The V gene's germline CDR1 is LGHNA and CDR2 YNFKEQ. The CDR3 region has the DNA TGTGCCAGCAGCCCCAACCCACTACTAGCGGGGGGGAGTCGGGCGTTTGAGACCCAGTACTTC. Translated: CASSPNPLLAGGSRAFETQYF.

The V call is TRBV7-8, the J call TRBJ2-6; D perhaps matches TRBD2 (5 bases). CDR1 and CDR2 from the germline V gene are SGHVS and FQNEAQ. CDR3 size: 16 residues. V lost 5 bases, J lost 4 bases, and 15 bases lay in between. As DNA, the CDR3 is TGTGCCAGCAGCGGCCCGACGGGGTTGGGGGCCAACGTCCTGACTTTC. Protein product: CASSGPTGLGANVLTF.

The CDR3 sequence is CASSTGKSETQYF. Written as DNA, the CDR3 is TGTGCCAGCTCAACCGGGAAGTCGGAGACCCAGTACTTC. J is TRBJ2-5 and V is TRBV18, with D possibly being TRBD2 (5 bases). Germline CDR1 reads KGHSH; CDR2 reads LQKENI. The ends were cut back, 5 bases at V and 5 bases at J, with 12 bases in the middle. The CDR3 covers 13 residues.

This clone has only one observation. The J gene is TRBJ2-7, the V gene TRBV4-1, with D possibly being TRBD1 or TRBD2 (6 bases each). Germline V lookup: CDR1 MGHRA, CDR2 YSYEKL. The CDR3 has 16 amino acids. V gave up 1 base and J gave up 2 bases, with 15 bases separating them. The DNA of the CDR3 is TGCGCCAGCAGCCAAGTGGGGGGCGTTATAGCCTACGAGCAGTACTTC. It codes for CASSQVGGVIAYEQYF.

The rearrangement joins TRBV19 to TRBJ1-1; D ambiguous. Germline CDR1 LNHDA, CDR2 SQIVND (reference sequence). CDR3 size: 13 residues. V lost 6 bases to trimming and J lost 1 base, with 9 bases between them. CDR3 bases: TGTGCCAGTAGCAACACAAAGAACACTGAAGCTTTCTTT. Amino acids: CASSNTKNTEAFF.

V is TRBV6-5 and J is TRBJ2-5, with D possibly TRBD1 on 5 matching bases. CDR3 length: 14 amino acids. The ends were cut back, 5 bases at V and 0 bases at J, with 10 bases in the middle. Germline CDR1 MNHEY, CDR2 SVGAGI. The CDR3 bases are TGTGCCAGCAGTGTGACCAGGGACCAAGAGACCCAGTACTTC. Amino acids: CASSVTRDQETQYF.

The chain links TRBV6-5 to TRBJ2-1; 10 positions agree with TRBD1. CDR3 length: 15 amino acids. V shed 5 bases and J 8 bases; nucleotides not matched to a gene: 9. Germline values: CDR1 MNHEY, CDR2 SVGAGI. This CDR3 is CASSIGTGVRDEQFF. CDR3 nucleotides: TGTGCCAGCAGTATAGGGACAGGGGTAAGAGATGAGCAGTTCTTC.

The chain couples TRBV5-1 to TRBJ2-2; tentatively, D is TRBD2 (5 bases). The CDR3 runs 15 residues. Germline values: CDR1 SGHRS, CDR2 YFSETQ. With 1 base removed from V and 1 base from J, the gap between germline ends came to 8 bases. The CDR3: CASSLIGLNTGELFF. CDR3 coding DNA: TGCGCCAGCAGCTTGATCGGACTGAACACCGGGGAGCTGTTTTTT.

The J gene is TRBJ1-1, the V gene TRBV27; no definite D call. CDR1 is MNHEY, CDR2 SMNVEV, per germline (reference sequence). This CDR3 contains 11 residues. V was cut by 7 bases and J by 6 bases, with 9 bases left in between. CDR3 in amino acids: CASKGWAEAFF. CDR3 in DNA: TGTGCCAGCAAGGGATGGGCTGAAGCTTTCTTT.

J is TRBJ2-5 and V is TRBV15, with 7 bases lining up with TRBD2. The CDR3 extends over 16 amino acids. J gave up 1 base and V 0 bases, and 5 bases lay outside the gene matches. CDR1 LNHNV and CDR2 YYDKDF come from the germline V gene (reference sequence). The CDR3 is CATSRDGGVGQETQYF. The CDR3 coding sequence is TGTGCCACCAGCAGAGATGGGGGGGTCGGCCAAGAGACCCAGTACTTC. Using reference TRBV15 and TRBJ2-5 for the parts outside the CDR3, the full variable domain is DAMVIQNPRYQVTQFGKPVTLSCSQTLNHNVMYWYQQKSSQAPKLLFHYYDKDFNNEADTPDNFQSRRPNTSFCFLDIRSPGLGDTAMYLCATSRDGGVGQETQYFGPGTRLLVL.

This clone qualifies as large. The V and J genes are TRBV28 and TRBJ2-5; TRBD1 matches 9 bases. The germline V gene encodes CDR1 MDHEN and CDR2 SYDVKM. V gave up 1 base and J gave up 5 bases; unmatched junction bases: 8. This CDR3 has 16 residues. The CDR3 loop is CASSLSQGAHQETQYF. The CDR3 nucleotides read TGTGCCAGCAGTTTATCACAGGGGGCGCATCAGGAGACCCAGTACTTC.

The CDR3 region is CASSKGLAGVSNEQFF. For the CDR3, the DNA is TGTGCCAGCAGCAAGGGACTAGCGGGAGTGAGCAATGAGCAGTTCTTC. The rearrangement uses TRBV7-6 and TRBJ2-1; 14 positions match TRBD2. CDR1 is SGHVS and CDR2 is FNYEAQ in the germline V gene. CDR3 length equals 16 residues. The V segment lost 5 bases and the J segment 6 bases; nucleotides outside the gene matches: 6.

The chain recombines TRBV30 with TRBJ2-3; 9 nucleotides agree with TRBD2. This CDR3 spans 15 amino acids. The V and J ends lost 0 bases and 2 bases, in that order; junction bases with no gene match: 3. The germline gives CDR1 GTSNPN, CDR2 SVGIG (reference sequence). DNA of the CDR3: TGTGCCTGGAGTGTTGGCGGGAGGGCCACAGATACGCAGTATTTT. It specifies CAWSVGGRATDTQYF. Using reference TRBV30 and TRBJ2-3 for the parts outside the CDR3, the full variable domain is SQTIHQWPATLVQPVGSPLSLECTVEGTSNPNLYWYRQAAGRGLQLLFYSVGIGQISSEVPQNLSASRPQDRQFILSSKKLLLSDSGFYLCAWSVGGRATDTQYFGPGTRLTVL.

The table lists this clone with a few counts. The chain employs TRBV29-1 and TRBJ2-3; 8 bases agree with TRBD2. Unmatched junction bases numbered 12, after V lost 8 bases and J lost 2 bases. Looked up from germline, CDR1 is SQVTM and CDR2 is ANQGSEA. There are 15 residues in the CDR3. In DNA, the CDR3 is TGCAGCTTGAAGGGACTAGAGTATCTCACAGATACGCAGTATTTT. Translation gives CSLKGLEYLTDTQYF.

The chain recombines TRBV4-1 with TRBJ2-1; 7 nucleotides agree with TRBD2. After removal of 0 bases from V and 1 base from J, the junction contained 3 bases not matched to a gene. The length of the CDR3 is 16 residues. Germline CDR1 reads MGHRA; CDR2 reads YSYEKL. This chain's CDR3 is CASSQDWGGSYNEQFF. The DNA of the CDR3 is TGCGCCAGCAGCCAAGATTGGGGGGGGTCCTACAATGAGCAGTTCTTC.

The chain uses TRBV25-1 and TRBJ2-7; TRBD2 agrees at 8 bases. The CDR3 extends over 14 amino acids. Germline V gives CDR1 MGHDK, CDR2 SYGVNS. V lost 4 bases, J lost 7 bases, and 9 bases stayed unmatched. The CDR3 region is CASSGAGVPGEQYF. CDR3 in DNA: TGTGCCAGCAGTGGAGCGGGAGTGCCGGGGGAGCAGTACTTC.

The chain combines TRBV6-6 with TRBJ2-5; TRBD1 matches 7 bases. Germline V gives CDR1 MNHNY, CDR2 SVGAGI (reference sequence). The CDR3 contains 12 residues. After removal of 10 bases from V and 4 bases from J, the junction contained 6 bases not matched to a gene. The CDR3 DNA reads as TGTGCCACCGAACGGGACAGAGAGACCCAGTACTTC. It yields the protein CATERDRETQYF.

Only a few counts were recorded for this clone. The chain couples TRBV7-2 to TRBJ1-4; D might be TRBD1 (5 bases). This CDR3 spans 16 amino acids. Trimming pared 5 bases from V and 0 bases from J, leaving 13 bases between. Germline V CDR1 and CDR2: SGHTA, FQGNSA. The CDR3 is CASSPDRRATNEKLFF. In nucleotides, the CDR3 is TGTGCCAGCAGCCCCGACAGACGTGCAACTAATGAAAAACTGTTTTTT. The full variable domain, with the rest looked up from reference TRBV7-2 and TRBJ1-4, is GAGVSQSPSNKVTEKGKDVELRCDPISGHTALYWYRQSLGQGLEFLIYFQGNSAPDKSGLPSDRFSAERTGGSVSTLTIQRTQQEDSAVYLCASSPDRRATNEKLFFGSGTQLSVL.

The chain has TRBV28 and TRBJ1-4, with D possibly matching TRBD1 (6 bases). The V and J ends lost 2 bases and 8 bases respectively, with 12 bases between them. The length of the CDR3 is 14 residues. Germline assignment: CDR1 MDHEN and CDR2 SYDVKM. The DNA of the CDR3 is TGTGCCAGCAGTTTAGCGGGGGGCTGGGAAAAACTGTTTTTT. Protein sequence: CASSLAGGWEKLFF. The complete variable domain, with remaining parts taken from reference TRBV28 and TRBJ1-4, reads DVKVTQSSRYLVKRTGEKVFLECVQDMDHENMFWYRQDPGLGLRLIYFSYDVKMKEKGDIPEGYSVSREKKERFSLILESASTNQTSMYLCASSLAGGWEKLFFGSGTQLSVL.

The gene calls are TRBV19 and TRBJ2-1; 7 bases fit TRBD2. CDR3 size: 14 residues. Germline CDR1 reads LNHDA; CDR2 reads SQIVND (reference sequence). V dropped 5 bases and J dropped 8; count of bases not matched to a gene: 9. Here the CDR3 DNA reads TGTGCCAGTAGTTATAGCGGGTGGTACTATGAGCAGTTCTTC. Translating gives CASSYSGWYYEQFF.

V and J are TRBV2 and TRBJ2-4; tentatively, D is TRBD1 (6 bases). The CDR3 spans 15 residues. Germline V gene data show CDR1 as SNHLY and CDR2 as FYNNEI. V was pared by 7 bases and J by 0 bases, with 13 bases between. CDR3 coding DNA: TGTGCCAGCAAGGGGGTTTTCCTAGCCAAAAACATTCAGTACTTC. Translation gives CASKGVFLAKNIQYF.

The V gene is TRBV5-8, the J gene TRBJ1-6, with D possibly being TRBD1 (5 bases). The length of the CDR3 is 14 residues. Germline V CDR1 and CDR2: SGHTS, YDEGEE. V lost 1 base and J lost 10, with 12 bases in between. The CDR3 spells CASSLSQGNSPLHF. The CDR3, as DNA: TGTGCCAGCAGCTTGAGCCAGGGAAACTCACCCCTCCACTTT.

The chain is built from TRBV5-6 and TRBJ2-5; 10 bases line up with TRBD1. The CDR3 is 15 amino acids. V lost 3 bases, J lost 1 base, and 3 bases stayed unmatched. In germline, CDR1 is SGHDT, CDR2 YYEEEE. The CDR3 bases are TGTGCCAGCAGCTCCTGGGACAGGGGCCAAGAGACCCAGTACTTC. It specifies CASSSWDRGQETQYF.

The V gene is TRBV7-6, the J gene TRBJ2-2; D gene unclear. Germline lookup yields CDR1 SGHVS and CDR2 FNYEAQ. The ends were cut back, 6 bases at V and 3 bases at J, with 2 bases in the middle. The CDR3 length is 11 residues. Here the CDR3 reads CASRYTGELFF. The CDR3 nucleotides read TGTGCCAGCAGATACACCGGGGAGCTGTTTTTT.

This clone was picked up a small number of times. The J gene is TRBJ1-1, the V gene TRBV29-1, with TRBD1 as a possible D gene (6 bases). The CDR3 extends over 12 amino acids. Germline lookup yields CDR1 SQVTM and CDR2 ANQGSEA. V was shortened by 6 bases and J by 2 bases, with 10 bases between the two germline ends. The CDR3 loop reads CSVGASNTEAFF. The CDR3 bases are TGCAGCGTGGGGGCCAGTAACACTGAAGCTTTCTTT.